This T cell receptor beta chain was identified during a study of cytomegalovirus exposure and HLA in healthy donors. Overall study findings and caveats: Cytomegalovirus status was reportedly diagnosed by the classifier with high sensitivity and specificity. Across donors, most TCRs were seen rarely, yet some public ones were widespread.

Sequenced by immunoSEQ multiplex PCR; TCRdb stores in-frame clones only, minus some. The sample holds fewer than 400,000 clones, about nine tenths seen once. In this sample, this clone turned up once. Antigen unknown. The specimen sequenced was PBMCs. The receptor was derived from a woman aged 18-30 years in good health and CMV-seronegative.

This CDR3 is CASSDPRALQEQYF. DNA for the CDR3: TGTGCCAGCAGTGACCCCAGGGCTTTGCAGGAGCAGTACTTC. This chain links TRBV2 with TRBJ2-7; maybe TRBD1 (5 bases). Trimming removed 3 bases from V and 7 bases from J, with 16 bases in between. Looked up from germline, CDR1 is SNHLY and CDR2 is FYNNEI. This CDR3 is built from 14 residues. Full variable domain (missing parts from reference TRBV2 and TRBJ2-7): EPEVTQTPSHQVTQMGQEVILRCVPISNHLYFYWYRQILGQKVEFLVSFYNNEISEKSEIFDDQFSVERPDGSNFTLKIRSTKLEDSAMYFCASSDPRALQEQYFGPGTRLTVT.